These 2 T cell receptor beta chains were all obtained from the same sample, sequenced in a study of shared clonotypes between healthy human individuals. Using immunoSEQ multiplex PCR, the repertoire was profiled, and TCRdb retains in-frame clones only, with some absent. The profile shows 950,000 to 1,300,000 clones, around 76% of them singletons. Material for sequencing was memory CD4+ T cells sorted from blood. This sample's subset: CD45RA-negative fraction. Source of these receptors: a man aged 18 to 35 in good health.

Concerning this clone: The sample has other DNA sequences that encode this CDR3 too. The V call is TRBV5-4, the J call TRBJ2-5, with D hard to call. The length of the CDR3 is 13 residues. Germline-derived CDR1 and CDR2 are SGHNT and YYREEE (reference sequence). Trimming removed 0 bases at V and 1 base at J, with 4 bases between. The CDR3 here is CASSLGGQETQYF. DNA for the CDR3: TGTGCCAGCAGCTTGGGGGGCCAAGAGACCCAGTACTTC.

The CDR3 spells CASRPGGVKDTQYF. The DNA of the CDR3 is TGTGCCAGCAGGCCAGGGGGGGTGAAAGATACGCAGTATTTT. The rearrangement links TRBV28 to TRBJ2-3, with D perhaps TRBD1 or TRBD2 (7 bases each). Germline V gene lookup returns CDR1 MDHEN and CDR2 SYDVKM. V was trimmed by 6 bases and J by 5 bases, leaving 15 bases between them. This CDR3 has 14 amino acids.